These T cell receptor beta chains were read from a single sample in a study of blood T cell repertoires in COVID-19. Produced via immunoSEQ multiplex PCR; TCRdb's table is partial and in-frame only. The data hold about 260,000 clones, with about 88% observed a single time. What was sequenced was PBMCs or T cells enriched from blood (not recorded which). Receptors were obtained from a man aged 25 to 40 with acute COVID-19. Each CDR3 is given with its conserved first and last residue. A D gene is named only where the DNA matches it firmly. Part of the rows lack a size; the others show once, few, many or a class for expanded clones.

j_gene: TRBJ2-2
v_gene: TRBV5-1
d_gene: TRBD1
abundance: -
CDR3aa: CASSSPAGQVFTGELFF
CDR3nt: TGCGCCAGCAGCTCCCCCGCGGGACAGGTTTTCACCGGGGAGCTGTTTTTT

j_gene: TRBJ1-5
v_gene: TRBV28
d_gene: -
abundance: -
CDR3aa: CASSSQVIQHF
CDR3nt: TGTGCCAGCAGTTCTCAGGTCATCCAGCATTTT

j_gene: TRBJ2-1
v_gene: TRBV5-5
d_gene: TRBD1
abundance: -
CDR3aa: CASSLAGTGIDEQFF
CDR3nt: TGTGCCAGCAGCTTAGCCGGGACAGGGATCGATGAGCAGTTCTTC

j_gene: TRBJ1-1
v_gene: TRBV3-1/TRBV3-2
d_gene: TRBD1
abundance: -
CDR3aa: CASSRDRVQYEAFF
CDR3nt: TGTGCCAGCAGCCGGGACAGGGTTCAGTATGAAGCTTTCTTT

j_gene: TRBJ2-3
v_gene: TRBV10-1
d_gene: TRBD2
abundance: -
CDR3aa: CASQGLAGSTDTQYF
CDR3nt: TGCGCCAGCCAGGGACTAGCGGGGAGCACAGATACGCAGTATTTT

j_gene: TRBJ2-1
v_gene: TRBV5-1
d_gene: -
abundance: -
CDR3aa: CASSRGGGPDEQFF
CDR3nt: TGCGCCAGCAGCAGAGGGGGGGGACCCGATGAGCAGTTCTTC

j_gene: TRBJ2-6
v_gene: TRBV6-5
d_gene: -
abundance: -
CDR3aa: CASSPSGSGANVLTF
CDR3nt: TGTGCCAGCAGCCCATCGGGCTCTGGGGCCAACGTCCTGACTTTC

j_gene: TRBJ2-3
v_gene: TRBV10-1
d_gene: TRBD2
abundance: once
CDR3aa: CASSGTSGGATDTQYF
CDR3nt: TGCGCCAGCAGCGGGACTAGCGGGGGGGCAACAGATACGCAGTATTTT

j_gene: TRBJ1-2
v_gene: TRBV7-9
d_gene: TRBD1
abundance: -
CDR3aa: CASSFAGGNYGYTF
CDR3nt: TGTGCCAGCAGCTTCGCAGGGGGCAACTATGGCTACACCTTC

j_gene: TRBJ1-4
v_gene: TRBV19
d_gene: -
abundance: -
CDR3aa: CASSGQSWGEKLFF
CDR3nt: TGTGCCAGTAGCGGACAGAGCTGGGGAGAAAAACTGTTTTTT

j_gene: TRBJ1-4
v_gene: TRBV5-1
d_gene: -
abundance: -
CDR3aa: CASSLEGEEGEKLFF
CDR3nt: TGCGCCAGCAGCTTGGAAGGGGAGGAGGGTGAAAAACTGTTTTTT

j_gene: TRBJ1-2
v_gene: TRBV5-4
d_gene: TRBD1
abundance: -
CDR3aa: CASSLDAGQGVYGYTF
CDR3nt: TGTGCCAGCAGCTTGGACGCGGGGCAGGGGGTTTATGGCTACACCTTC

j_gene: TRBJ2-1
v_gene: TRBV5-1
d_gene: TRBD2
abundance: -
CDR3aa: CASSPPGLGLNEQFF
CDR3nt: TGCGCCAGCAGCCCACCGGGACTAGGTCTCAATGAGCAGTTCTTC

j_gene: TRBJ1-2
v_gene: TRBV28
d_gene: TRBD1
abundance: -
CDR3aa: CASSLTGGSNYGYTF
CDR3nt: TGTGCCAGCAGTTTAACAGGGGGCTCTAACTATGGCTACACCTTC

j_gene: TRBJ1-5
v_gene: TRBV6-2/TRBV6-3
d_gene: -
abundance: -
CDR3aa: CASSYFGSDGNQPQHF
CDR3nt: TGTGCCAGCAGTTACTTCGGGTCGGATGGCAATCAGCCCCAGCATTTT

j_gene: TRBJ1-5
v_gene: TRBV19
d_gene: TRBD1
abundance: -
CDR3aa: CASTSEGGGGGGLLGNQPQHF
CDR3nt: TGTGCCAGTACCTCAGAGGGAGGAGGGGGCGGAGGTCTTCTCGGCAATCAGCCCCAGCATTTT

j_gene: TRBJ2-2
v_gene: TRBV6-5
d_gene: -
abundance: -
CDR3aa: CASSFGGLGELFF
CDR3nt: TGTGCCAGCAGTTTCGGGGGGCTCGGGGAGCTGTTTTTT

j_gene: TRBJ2-1
v_gene: TRBV5-1
d_gene: TRBD2
abundance: -
CDR3aa: CASSLGEGGFNEQFF
CDR3nt: TGCGCCAGCAGCTTGGGGGAGGGCGGGTTCAATGAGCAGTTCTTC

j_gene: TRBJ2-1
v_gene: TRBV12-5
d_gene: TRBD2
abundance: -
CDR3aa: CASGLSAGGEKEQFF
CDR3nt: TGTGCTAGTGGTTTGTCGGCGGGAGGGGAAAAGGAGCAGTTCTTC

j_gene: TRBJ2-5
v_gene: TRBV5-1
d_gene: TRBD1
abundance: -
CDR3aa: CASSLGQEQGAPGTQYF
CDR3nt: TGCGCCAGCAGCTTGGGCCAGGAACAGGGGGCCCCCGGGACCCAGTACTTC

j_gene: TRBJ1-6
v_gene: TRBV28
d_gene: -
abundance: -
CDR3aa: CASRQTNSPLHF
CDR3nt: TGTGCCAGCAGACAGACTAATTCACCCCTCCACTTT

j_gene: TRBJ1-2
v_gene: TRBV30
d_gene: TRBD1
abundance: -
CDR3aa: CAGQGRNDYGYTF
CDR3nt: TGTGCTGGACAGGGGAGGAACGACTATGGCTACACCTTC

j_gene: TRBJ1-3
v_gene: TRBV4-3
d_gene: TRBD1
abundance: -
CDR3aa: CASSAATGSGNTIYF
CDR3nt: TGCGCCAGCAGCGCGGCGACAGGGTCCGGAAACACCATATATTTT

j_gene: TRBJ1-5
v_gene: TRBV6-1
d_gene: TRBD1
abundance: few
CDR3aa: CASSEIGQGASQPQHF
CDR3nt: TGTGCCAGCAGTGAAATAGGCCAGGGGGCATCTCAGCCCCAGCATTTT

j_gene: TRBJ2-5
v_gene: TRBV24-1
d_gene: TRBD2
abundance: -
CDR3aa: CATSDPGGSGQETQYF
CDR3nt: TGTGCCACCAGTGACCCGGGGGGGTCGGGCCAAGAGACCCAGTACTTC

j_gene: TRBJ1-2
v_gene: TRBV6-5
d_gene: -
abundance: -
CDR3aa: CASRAGHGYGYTF
CDR3nt: TGTGCCAGCAGGGCAGGGCATGGATATGGCTACACCTTC

j_gene: TRBJ1-3
v_gene: TRBV28
d_gene: TRBD1
abundance: few
CDR3aa: CASSSWTGPSGNTIYF
CDR3nt: TGTGCCAGCAGTTCCTGGACAGGGCCCTCTGGAAACACCATATATTTT

j_gene: TRBJ2-2
v_gene: TRBV19
d_gene: TRBD2
abundance: once
CDR3aa: CASSWLAGVTGELFF
CDR3nt: TGTGCCAGTAGTTGGCTAGCGGGAGTCACCGGGGAGCTGTTTTTT

j_gene: TRBJ1-2
v_gene: TRBV19
d_gene: -
abundance: -
CDR3aa: CASGVARNYGYTF
CDR3nt: TGTGCCAGCGGGGTCGCACGCAACTATGGCTACACCTTC

j_gene: TRBJ2-5
v_gene: TRBV27
d_gene: TRBD2
abundance: -
CDR3aa: CASGPGLAGGRQETQYF
CDR3nt: TGTGCCAGCGGACCGGGACTAGCGGGGGGGCGTCAAGAGACCCAGTACTTC

j_gene: TRBJ1-1
v_gene: TRBV11-2
d_gene: -
abundance: -
CDR3aa: CASSLANRFAFF
CDR3nt: TGTGCCAGCAGCTTAGCTAACAGGTTCGCTTTCTTT

j_gene: TRBJ1-5
v_gene: TRBV7-6
d_gene: -
abundance: -
CDR3aa: CASSLAGGSSDQPQHF
CDR3nt: TGTGCCAGCAGCTTAGCGGGGGGTAGTAGCGATCAGCCCCAGCATTTT

j_gene: TRBJ1-5
v_gene: TRBV21-1
d_gene: -
abundance: -
CDR3aa: CASRTGYAYSRNQPQHF
CDR3nt: TGTGCCAGCAGGACGGGGTACGCATACTCGCGCAATCAGCCCCAGCATTTT

j_gene: TRBJ2-5
v_gene: TRBV7-9
d_gene: -
abundance: -
CDR3aa: CASSGQQGAQETQYF
CDR3nt: TGTGCCAGCAGCGGTCAACAGGGCGCACAAGAGACCCAGTACTTC

j_gene: TRBJ2-1
v_gene: TRBV6-1
d_gene: TRBD1
abundance: -
CDR3aa: CASSERRTGGDEQFF
CDR3nt: TGTGCCAGCAGTGAAAGACGGACAGGGGGCGATGAGCAGTTCTTC

j_gene: TRBJ1-1
v_gene: TRBV5-1
d_gene: -
abundance: few
CDR3aa: CASSLEEGLNTEAFF
CDR3nt: TGTGCCAGCAGCTTGGAGGAGGGCCTGAACACTGAAGCTTTCTTT

j_gene: TRBJ2-3
v_gene: TRBV5-1
d_gene: -
abundance: -
CDR3aa: CASSFEGGQVDTQYF
CDR3nt: TGTGCCAGCAGCTTTGAGGGGGGGCAGGTAGATACGCAGTATTTT

j_gene: TRBJ1-2
v_gene: TRBV5-4
d_gene: -
abundance: -
CDR3aa: CASSLTSTGYGYTF
CDR3nt: TGTGCCAGCAGCTTGACCTCGACAGGTTATGGCTACACCTTC

j_gene: TRBJ2-3
v_gene: TRBV5-1
d_gene: TRBD1
abundance: -
CDR3aa: CASSRTTGVLLGDTQYF
CDR3nt: TGCGCCAGCAGCCGAACCACAGGGGTCCTCCTGGGGGATACGCAGTATTTT

j_gene: TRBJ1-2
v_gene: TRBV28
d_gene: -
abundance: -
CDR3aa: CASSLYREGGYTF
CDR3nt: TGTGCCAGCAGTTTATACAGGGAAGGGGGCTACACCTTC

j_gene: TRBJ1-3
v_gene: TRBV21-1
d_gene: -
abundance: -
CDR3aa: CASSRTGITIYF
CDR3nt: TGTGCCAGCAGCAGGACAGGGATCACCATATATTTT

j_gene: TRBJ2-1
v_gene: TRBV5-4
d_gene: TRBD2
abundance: -
CDR3aa: CASSRSGSSYNEQFF
CDR3nt: TGTGCCAGCAGCCGTAGCGGGAGCTCCTACAATGAGCAGTTCTTC

j_gene: TRBJ1-1
v_gene: TRBV29-1
d_gene: -
abundance: -
CDR3aa: CSVLRQEPMNTEAFF
CDR3nt: TGCAGCGTCCTGAGACAGGAGCCCATGAACACTGAAGCTTTCTTT

j_gene: TRBJ1-4
v_gene: TRBV6-1
d_gene: -
abundance: once
CDR3aa: CASSVPTNEKLFF
CDR3nt: TGTGCCAGCTCGGTTCCAACTAATGAAAAACTGTTTTTT

j_gene: TRBJ1-3
v_gene: TRBV19
d_gene: -
abundance: -
CDR3aa: CASSEQGLNTIYF
CDR3nt: TGTGCCAGTAGTGAGCAGGGGCTAAACACCATATATTTT

j_gene: TRBJ1-5
v_gene: TRBV2
d_gene: -
abundance: -
CDR3aa: CASRAQSLGNQPQHF
CDR3nt: TGTGCCAGCAGGGCACAGTCTCTGGGCAATCAGCCCCAGCATTTT